This TCR beta chain stems from a study of blood T cell repertoires in COVID-19. About the research overall: Sites in the United States, Italy and Spain provided acute and convalescent COVID-19 samples. Sample material is recorded as cDNA or gDNA derived from T cells, B-cell-depleted T cells, or PBMCs.

The CDR3 runs to 10 residues. The ends were cut back, 6 bases at V and 12 bases at J, with 9 bases in the middle. The germline CDR1 and CDR2 sequences are SNHLY and FYNNEI. In the original processing: Quantification of nucleated cells was approximated via reference gene primer amplification. The method was immunoSEQ multiplex PCR; TCRdb's version includes in-frame clones alone and lacks a portion of them. The DNA gave D and trimming, while V, J and clone size come from that table. The table includes a few hundred thousand clones, 87% detected once. The rearrangement links TRBV2 to TRBJ2-1; maybe TRBD1 (5 bases). The clonotype was recovered from a man aged 18-30 years with active or convalescent COVID-19. The sample was peripheral blood. The CDR3 sequence: CASRTVGQFF. As DNA, the CDR3 is TGTGCCAGCAGGACAGTAGGGCAGTTCTTC.